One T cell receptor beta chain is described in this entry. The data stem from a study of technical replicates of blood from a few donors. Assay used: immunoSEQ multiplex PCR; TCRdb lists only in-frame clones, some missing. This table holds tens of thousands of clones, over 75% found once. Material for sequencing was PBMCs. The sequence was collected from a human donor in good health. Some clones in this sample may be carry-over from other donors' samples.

Here the CDR3 DNA reads TGTGCCAGCAGCCACGGACAGTCCTACGAGCAGTACTTC. This translates into CASSHGQSYEQYF. The chain couples TRBV27 to TRBJ2-7, with D perhaps matching TRBD1 (6 bases). Per germline, CDR1 MNHEY and CDR2 SMNVEV (reference sequence). The CDR3 extends over 13 amino acids. V lost 6 bases and J 1 base, leaving 10 bases between the germline ends.